This T cell receptor beta chain comes out of a study of identical twins. This clonotype has a handful of counts. A universal primer site arose from template switching, and cDNA bore unique molecular identifiers. Via MiXCR, TCRdb re-called the 5' RACE reads, giving one row per CDR3 protein. The top ten clones hold roughly 7% of a sample with approximately 300,000 distinct CDR3 sequences, 8.5% to 9.5% of them seen once. Trimming stripped 5 bases from V and 6 bases from J, with 10 bases between. Per germline, CDR1 LNHDA and CDR2 SQIVND (reference sequence). This CDR3 comprises 13 residues. The sample was also reused in another study, on yellow fever vaccine responses in identical twins.

Sequencing input: CD8+ T cells sorted from blood. The chain uses TRBV19 and TRBJ2-2; D not resolved. The TCR sequence derives from a woman aged 18-29 years in good health. CDR3 DNA: TGTGCCAGTAGTTACACCGCATCCGGGGAGCTGTTTTTT. It codes for CASSYTASGELFF.